This entry describes one T cell receptor beta chain. Using immunoSEQ multiplex PCR, the repertoire was profiled, and TCRdb retains in-frame clones only, with some absent. This table has around 150,000 clones, approximately 91% appearing once. Germline assignment: CDR1 MNHEY and CDR2 SVGEGT. Between the trimmed V and J ends, which lost 0 bases and 5 bases, there was a span of 10 bases. The CDR3 has 15 amino acids. This sample is part of a study of control samples from healthy donors and cancer patients. Sequencing was done on a sample of blood. This receptor was obtained from a man aged 25-45 years in good health. The V and J genes are TRBV6-2 or TRBV6-3 and TRBJ1-4; D not resolved. CDR3 bases: TGTGCCAGCAGTTACTCGATGGCGGGAAATGAAAAACTGTTTTTT. Amino acid sequence: CASSYSMAGNEKLFF.